These 14 T cell receptor beta chains share one sample of origin, sequenced in a study of regulatory T cells in long-lasting Graves disease. The sample's time point: newly diagnosed GD, antithyroid drugs for less than 3 months. From RNA extracted from PBMCs, the TCR library was made. HTBI primers from iRepertoire and Arm-PCR of CDR3 regions yielded the TCR beta libraries. MiXCR, applied by TCRdb to the multiplex PCR reads, yields one record per CDR3 protein. The repertoire includes approximately 400,000 distinct CDR3 sequences, about 15% of them detected once, and about a sixth sits in the top ten. This same sample was also taken into another study, of T cells in Graves' hyperthyroidism and ophthalmopathy.

This specimen was peripheral blood mononuclear cells (PBMCs), taken at new diagnosis, from a patient treated with antithyroid drugs. The receptor source for this set is a woman between 25 and 40 years old with Graves disease.

Note on this clonotype: A much larger clone is a single base away; this may be a read error. The chain joins TRBV4-2 to TRBJ1-2; the D gene is possibly TRBD1 (5 bases). The CDR3 covers 13 residues. Looked up from germline, CDR1 is LGHNA and CDR2 is YNFKEQ. DNA of the CDR3: TGTGCCAGCAGCCCTGGGACCGCCCAGGGCTACGCCTTC. Protein: CASSPGTAQGYAF.

There are a few counts of this clonotype. The rearrangement joins TRBV11-2 to TRBJ2-7; no clear D. From germline, CDR1 is SGHAT and CDR2 FQNNGV. The CDR3 runs to 15 residues. V was shortened by 5 bases and J by 2 bases, with 16 bases between the two germline ends. The CDR3 spells CASSTRAPPPYEQYF. The CDR3 DNA reads as TGTGCCAGCAGCACCCGGGCCCCCCCGCCCTACGAGCAGTACTTC.

This CDR3 is CASSPNPQDDYGYTF. The DNA for the CDR3 is TGCGCCAGCAGCCCGAATCCCCAGGACGACTATGGCTACACCTTC. The chain is built from TRBV4-1 and TRBJ1-2; D unclear. Germline V gene data show CDR1 as MGHRA and CDR2 as YSYEKL. This CDR3 comprises 15 residues. V lost 4 bases and J lost 3, with 15 bases in between.

This clonotype has a count of ten or more. This rearrangement joins TRBV5-1 to TRBJ2-3; D is possibly TRBD1 or TRBD2 (5 bases each). This CDR3 has 16 residues. Germline assignment: CDR1 SGHRS and CDR2 YFSETQ. Trimming pared 7 bases from V and 1 base from J, leaving 19 bases between. CDR3 in amino acids: CASGDGMGRRTDTQYF. The DNA of the CDR3 is TGCGCCAGCGGGGATGGGATGGGACGGCGCACAGATACGCAGTATTTT.

This clonotype was picked up many times. V usage is TRBV2 and J usage is TRBJ2-1, with 15 nucleotides matching TRBD2. The CDR3 loop spans 20 amino acids. Germline V gives CDR1 SNHLY, CDR2 FYNNEI. Trimming took 1 base from V and 1 from J; bases not matched to a gene: 8. The CDR3 sequence: CASSEVKGTSGRKSYNEQFF. CDR3 bases: TGTGCCAGCAGTGAAGTCAAAGGGACTAGCGGGAGGAAGTCCTACAATGAGCAGTTCTTC.

This clonotype was seen many times. This chain connects TRBV2 to TRBJ1-2; D is unclear. The CDR3 is 11 residues long. Trimming removed 7 bases at V and 5 bases at J, with 8 bases between. In germline, CDR1 is SNHLY, CDR2 FYNNEI. This chain's CDR3 is CASKWEYGYTF. CDR3 in DNA: TGTGCCAGCAAATGGGAATATGGCTACACCTTC.

This clonotype has more than one count but fewer than ten. The V and J genes are TRBV9 and TRBJ2-5; tentatively, D is TRBD1 or TRBD2 (5 bases each). CDR3 length: 15 residues. V lost 3 bases and J lost 2, with 14 bases in between. Germline loops: CDR1 SGDLS, CDR2 YYNGEE. CDR3 nucleotides: TGTGCCAGCAGCGCAACGGGGACCAAACAAGAGACCCAGTACTTC. As protein: CASSATGTKQETQYF.

This clonotype came up many times. The V gene is TRBV29-1, the J gene TRBJ1-1; D not certain. Germline lookup yields CDR1 SQVTM and CDR2 ANQGSEA. V lost 4 bases, J lost 3 bases, and 12 bases lay in between. The CDR3 is 13 amino acids. The CDR3 sequence: CSVARAWDTEAFF. The DNA of the CDR3 is TGCAGCGTTGCGAGGGCATGGGACACTGAAGCTTTCTTT.

This clonotype was detected many times. The chain carries TRBV20-1 and TRBJ2-2, with 9 bases identical to TRBD2. The V and J ends lost 3 bases and 5 bases, in that order; junction bases with no gene match: 7. Per the germline V gene, CDR1 is DFQATT and CDR2 is SNEGSKA (reference sequence). There are 15 residues in the CDR3. CDR3 sequence: CSARISGSKTGELFF. CDR3 nucleotide sequence: TGCAGTGCTAGGATTAGCGGGAGTAAGACCGGGGAGCTGTTTTTT.

In its sample, this clonotype was seen many times. The chain uses TRBV11-2 and TRBJ2-7; TRBD2 aligns across 9 bases. V lost 1 base and J lost 3; bases outside the gene matches: 7. The CDR3 covers 16 residues. Germline V gene sequence: CDR1 SGHAT, CDR2 FQNNGV. Here the CDR3 reads CASSLARLAENYEQYF. The CDR3, as DNA: TGTGCCAGCAGCTTAGCGCGACTAGCGGAGAACTACGAGCAGTACTTC.

V gene TRBV12-3 or TRBV12-4 combines with J gene TRBJ2-7; a weak D match, TRBD2 (5 bases). Trimming took 6 bases from V and 2 from J, leaving 11 bases between them. The CDR3 covers 13 residues. In nucleotides, the CDR3 is TGTGCCAGCAGGGGTAGCGTAACCTACGAGCAGTACTTC. It encodes CASRGSVTYEQYF.

This sequence joins TRBV6-8 and TRBJ2-2; D not resolved. Germline loops: CDR1 MNHGY, CDR2 SAAAGT. The CDR3 runs 16 residues. The ends were cut back, 6 bases at V and 0 bases at J, with 14 bases in the middle. CDR3 DNA sequence: TGTGCCAGCAGCTCTCCCCTCCCAGCGAACACCGGGGAGCTGTTTTTT. Encoded protein: CASSSPLPANTGELFF.

This clonotype was counted at least ten times. The chain uses TRBV30 and TRBJ2-1, with D perhaps TRBD2 (6 bases). Trimming removed 3 bases from V and 9 bases from J, with 18 bases in between. The V gene's germline CDR1 is GTSNPN and CDR2 SVGIG (reference sequence). CDR3 length equals 14 residues. This chain's CDR3 is CAWSPPAFGGEQFF. The CDR3 DNA is TGTGCCTGGAGCCCCCCAGCTTTCGGGGGTGAGCAGTTCTTC.

This clonotype has at least ten counts. This chain joins TRBV12-3 or TRBV12-4 and TRBJ2-2; 11 nucleotides line up with TRBD2. Germline trimming cut 3 bases from V and 2 bases from J; bases unmatched to any gene: 2. The CDR3 sequence is 16 residues long. CDR3 in DNA: TGTGCCAGCAGTTTCACTAGCGGGAGCAACACCGGGGAGCTGTTTTTT. Protein sequence: CASSFTSGSNTGELFF.